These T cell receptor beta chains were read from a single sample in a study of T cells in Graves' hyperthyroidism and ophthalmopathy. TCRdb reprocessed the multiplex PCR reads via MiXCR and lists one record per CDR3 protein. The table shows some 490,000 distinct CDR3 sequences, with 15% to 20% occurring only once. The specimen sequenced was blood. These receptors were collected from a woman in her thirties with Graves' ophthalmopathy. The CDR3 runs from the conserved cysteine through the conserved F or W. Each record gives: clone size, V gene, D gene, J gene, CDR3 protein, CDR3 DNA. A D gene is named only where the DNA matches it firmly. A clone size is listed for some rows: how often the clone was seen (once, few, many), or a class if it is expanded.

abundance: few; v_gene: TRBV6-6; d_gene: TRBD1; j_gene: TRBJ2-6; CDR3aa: CASSYSPGGLSSGANVLTF; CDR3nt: TGTGCCAGCAGTTACTCGCCAGGGGGCCTTTCCTCTGGGGCCAACGTCCTGACTTTC
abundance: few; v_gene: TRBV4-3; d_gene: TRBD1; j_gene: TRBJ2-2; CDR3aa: CASSQGTGSAGELFF; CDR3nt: TGCGCCAGCAGCCAAGGGACAGGGTCAGCCGGGGAGCTGTTTTTT
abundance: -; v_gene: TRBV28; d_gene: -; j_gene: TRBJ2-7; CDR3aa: CASSLHPAEHSYEQYF; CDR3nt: TGTGCCAGCAGTTTACACCCAGCGGAACACTCCTACGAGCAGTACTTC
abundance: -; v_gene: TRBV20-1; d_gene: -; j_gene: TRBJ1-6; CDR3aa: CSARGGGGRVNSPLHF; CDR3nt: TGCAGTGCTAGAGGTGGGGGGGGCCGGGTTAATTCACCCCTCCACTTT
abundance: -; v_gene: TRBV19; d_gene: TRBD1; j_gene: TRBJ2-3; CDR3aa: CASRGDRGNTDTQYF; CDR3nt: TGTGCCAGTAGGGGAGACAGGGGAAACACAGATACGCAGTATTTT
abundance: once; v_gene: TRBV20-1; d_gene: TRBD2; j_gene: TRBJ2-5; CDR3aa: CSASVRSGLAGETQYF; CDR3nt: TGCAGTGCTAGTGTGAGGTCAGGACTAGCGGGAGAGACCCAGTACTTC
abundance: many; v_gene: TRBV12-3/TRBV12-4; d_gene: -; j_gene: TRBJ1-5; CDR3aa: CASTPGGNQPQHF; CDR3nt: TGTGCCAGCACGCCTGGGGGCAATCAGCCCCAGCATTTT
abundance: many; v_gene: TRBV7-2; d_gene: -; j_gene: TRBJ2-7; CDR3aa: CASSFLSQTGHYEQYF; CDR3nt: TGTGCCAGCAGCTTTCTGTCCCAAACGGGGCACTACGAGCAGTACTTC
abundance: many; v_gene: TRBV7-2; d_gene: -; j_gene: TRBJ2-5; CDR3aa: CASSAGMGQYF; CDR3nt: TGTGCCAGCAGCGCAGGGATGGGCCAGTACTTC
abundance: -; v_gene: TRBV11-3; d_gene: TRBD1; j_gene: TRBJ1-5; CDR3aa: CAIPNRGRQPQHF; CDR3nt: TGTGCCATCCCAAACAGGGGGCGTCAGCCCCAGCATTTT
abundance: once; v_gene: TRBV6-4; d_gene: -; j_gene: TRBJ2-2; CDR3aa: CASSDSLRGGELFF; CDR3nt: TGTGCCAGCAGTGACTCGTTGCGGGGCGGGGAGCTGTTTTTT
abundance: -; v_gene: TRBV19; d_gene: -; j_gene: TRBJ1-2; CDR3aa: CASSTGQLYGYTF; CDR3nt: TGTGCCAGTAGTACTGGACAGTTATATGGCTACACCTTC
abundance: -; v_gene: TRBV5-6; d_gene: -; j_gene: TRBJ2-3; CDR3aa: CASTRRVGGYTDTQYF; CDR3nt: TGTGCCAGCACCCGAAGGGTCGGTGGTTACACAGATACGCAGTATTTT
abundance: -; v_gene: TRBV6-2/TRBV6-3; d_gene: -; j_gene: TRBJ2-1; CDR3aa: CASSSGSLNREQFF; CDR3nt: TGTGCCAGCAGTTCTGGGTCCCTAAACCGGGAGCAGTTCTTC
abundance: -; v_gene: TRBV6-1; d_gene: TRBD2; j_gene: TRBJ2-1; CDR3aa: CATARRLADSSYNEQFF; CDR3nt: TGTGCCACAGCGAGGAGACTAGCGGACAGCTCCTACAATGAGCAGTTCTTC
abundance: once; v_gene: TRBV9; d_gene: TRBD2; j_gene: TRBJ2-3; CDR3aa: CASSVNPLAGGLTDTQYF; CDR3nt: TGTGCCAGCAGCGTAAATCCCTTAGCGGGAGGACTCACAGATACGCAGTATTTT
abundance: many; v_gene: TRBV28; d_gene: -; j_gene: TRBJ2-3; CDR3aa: CASSFSDDTQYF; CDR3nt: TGTGCCAGCAGTTTTTCGGATGATACGCAGTATTTT
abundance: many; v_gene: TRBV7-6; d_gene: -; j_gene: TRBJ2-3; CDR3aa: CASSLVVESTDTQYF; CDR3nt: TGTGCCAGCAGCTTAGTTGTGGAGAGCACAGATACGCAGTATTTT
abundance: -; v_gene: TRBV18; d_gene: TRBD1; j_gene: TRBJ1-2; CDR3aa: CASSSFGTGLDGYTF; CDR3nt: TGTGCCAGCTCATCTTTTGGGACAGGGTTGGATGGCTACACCTTC
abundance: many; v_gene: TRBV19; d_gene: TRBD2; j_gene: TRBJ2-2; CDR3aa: CASSPDPGLAGGGTGELFF; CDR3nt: TGTGCCAGTAGTCCCGATCCGGGACTAGCGGGAGGTGGCACCGGGGAGCTGTTTTTT
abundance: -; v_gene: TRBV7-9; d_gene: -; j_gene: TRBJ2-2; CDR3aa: CASTSRQPNTGELFF; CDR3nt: TGTGCCAGCACCTCCCGGCAGCCTAACACCGGGGAGCTGTTTTTT
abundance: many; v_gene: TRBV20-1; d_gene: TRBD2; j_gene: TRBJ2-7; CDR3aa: CSASGGSGDPHEQYF; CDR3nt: TGCAGTGCTAGCGGGGGTAGCGGGGACCCCCACGAGCAGTACTTC
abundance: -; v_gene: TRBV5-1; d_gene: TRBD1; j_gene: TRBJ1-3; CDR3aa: CASSPRTGGSSGNTIYF; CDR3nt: TGCGCCAGCAGCCCACGGACAGGGGGTTCCTCTGGAAACACCATATATTTT
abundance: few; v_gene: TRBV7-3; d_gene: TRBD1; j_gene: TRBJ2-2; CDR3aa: CASSLSGTEIPGELFF; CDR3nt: TGTGCCAGCAGCTTAAGTGGGACAGAAATACCCGGGGAGCTGTTTTTT
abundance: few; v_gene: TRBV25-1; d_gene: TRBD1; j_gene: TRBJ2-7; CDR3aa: CASSVSGGGKDEQYF; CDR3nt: TGTGCCAGCAGTGTATCAGGGGGCGGTAAGGACGAGCAGTACTTC
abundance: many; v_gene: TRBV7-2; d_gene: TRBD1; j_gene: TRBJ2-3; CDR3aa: CASSSDRGWTDTQYF; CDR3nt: TGTGCCAGCAGCTCGGACAGGGGTTGGACAGATACGCAGTATTTT
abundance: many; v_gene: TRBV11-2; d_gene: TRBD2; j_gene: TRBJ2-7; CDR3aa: CASSLGTSGKLYEQYF; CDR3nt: TGTGCCAGCAGCCTCGGGACTAGCGGGAAACTCTACGAGCAGTACTTC
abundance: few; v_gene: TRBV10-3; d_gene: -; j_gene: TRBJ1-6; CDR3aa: CAIAPLGRNNSPLHF; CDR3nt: TGTGCCATCGCCCCCTTGGGGAGGAATAATTCACCCCTCCACTTT
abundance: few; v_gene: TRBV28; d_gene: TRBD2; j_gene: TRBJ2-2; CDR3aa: CASSSTSGRGGNTGELFF; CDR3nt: TGTGCCAGCAGTTCGACTAGCGGCCGAGGGGGGAACACCGGGGAGCTGTTTTTT
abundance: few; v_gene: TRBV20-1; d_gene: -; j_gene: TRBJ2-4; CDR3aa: CSASDPPGNIQCF; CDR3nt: TGCAGTGCTTCGGACCCCCCGGGAAACATTCAGTGCTTC
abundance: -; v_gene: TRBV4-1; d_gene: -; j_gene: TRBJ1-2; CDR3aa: CASSLRGGDGYGYTF; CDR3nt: TGCGCCAGCAGCCTTCGAGGGGGGGACGGGTATGGCTACACCTTC
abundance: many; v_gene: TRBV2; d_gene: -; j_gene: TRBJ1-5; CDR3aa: CASASEGGSNQPQHF; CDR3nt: TGTGCCAGCGCGAGTGAAGGGGGTTCCAATCAGCCCCAGCATTTT
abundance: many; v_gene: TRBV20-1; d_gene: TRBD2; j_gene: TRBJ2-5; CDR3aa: CSAKRGGETQYF; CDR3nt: TGCAGTGCTAAGAGGGGAGGGGAGACCCAGTACTTC
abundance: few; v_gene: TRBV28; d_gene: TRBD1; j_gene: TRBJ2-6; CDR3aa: CAGGQGKVSGANVLTF; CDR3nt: TGTGCCGGGGGACAGGGGAAAGTATCTGGGGCCAACGTCCTGACTTTC
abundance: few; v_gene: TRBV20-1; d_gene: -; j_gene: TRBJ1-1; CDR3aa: CSARASSQTNTEAFF; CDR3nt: TGCAGTGCTAGAGCTTCGTCACAGACGAACACTGAAGCTTTCTTT
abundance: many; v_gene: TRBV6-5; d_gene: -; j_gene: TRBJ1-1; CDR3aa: CASSYSGHIMNTEAFF; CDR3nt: TGTGCCAGCAGTTACTCGGGACATATCATGAACACTGAAGCTTTCTTT
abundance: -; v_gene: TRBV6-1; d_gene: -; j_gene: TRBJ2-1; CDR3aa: CASSLNRGRMSSYNEQFF; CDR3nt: TGTGCCAGCAGCTTAAACCGGGGTCGGATGAGCTCCTACAATGAGCAGTTCTTC